Listed below are T cell receptor beta chains from one sample, sequenced in a study of Ad26.COV2.S vaccination and SARS-CoV-2 variants. TCRdb's table, derived via immunoSEQ multiplex PCR, lists solely in-frame clones and lacks some. The data show some 320,000 clones, around four fifths seen once. The sequences come from peripheral blood, collected in a trial of Ad26.COV2.S vaccine versus placebo. The source of these receptors is a person aged 18 to 65 who received the Ad26.COV2.S COVID-19 vaccine or a placebo. CDR3s include the opening cysteine and the closing phenylalanine or tryptophan. The D gene is left open where the match is weak. Clone size, where shown, is once, few, many, or a class for clones that have expanded.

D	V	size	J	CDR3	DNA
-	TRBV12-5	-	TRBJ2-3	CASGSTPTGGKGTDTQYF	TGTGCTAGTGGTTCCACCCCGACAGGAGGCAAAGGTACAGATACGCAGTATTTT
TRBD2	TRBV28	-	TRBJ2-2	CASSLRRTSGGAMGTGELFF	TGTGCCAGCAGTTTAAGACGGACTAGCGGGGGGGCGATGGGCACCGGGGAGCTGTTTTTT
TRBD2	TRBV28	-	TRBJ2-5	CASSPLAGRETQYF	TGTGCCAGCAGCCCACTAGCGGGGCGAGAGACCCAGTACTTC
TRBD1	TRBV16	-	TRBJ2-4	CASSQSAQGADIQYF	TGTGCCAGCAGCCAATCTGCACAGGGGGCAGACATTCAGTACTTC
TRBD1	TRBV2	-	TRBJ1-1	CASSEAGGRGLQF	TGTGCCAGCAGTGAAGCAGGTGGTAGGGGGCTGCAATTT
-	TRBV29-1	-	TRBJ1-3	CSGGQGNTIYF	TGCAGCGGCGGACAGGGAAACACCATATATTTT
-	TRBV2	-	TRBJ1-5	CASRDPRRGPQHF	TGTGCCAGCAGAGACCCACGCAGGGGCCCACAGCATTTT
-	TRBV5-8	-	TRBJ2-1	CASSLGVSYNEQFF	TGTGCCAGCAGCTTGGGGGTCTCCTACAATGAGCAGTTCTTC
-	TRBV19	-	TRBJ1-2	CASRGTGNYGYTF	TGTGCCAGTAGAGGGACGGGAAACTATGGCTACACCTTC
-	TRBV7-9	-	TRBJ1-5	CASSSDGDQPQHF	TGTGCCAGCAGCTCAGATGGGGATCAGCCCCAGCATTTT
-	TRBV5-1	-	TRBJ2-2	CASSLVAEDTGELFF	TGCGCCAGCAGCTTGGTCGCGGAGGACACCGGGGAGCTGTTTTTT
TRBD1	TRBV2	-	TRBJ1-2	CASRRGQLYGYTF	TGTGCCAGCCGAAGGGGACAGCTCTATGGCTACACCTTC
TRBD1	TRBV5-1	-	TRBJ1-1	CASGDTGARNTEAFF	TGCGCCAGCGGGGATACAGGGGCAAGGAACACTGAAGCTTTCTTT
TRBD1	TRBV6-6	-	TRBJ2-5	CASSYDRVETQYF	TGTGCCAGCAGTTACGACAGGGTAGAGACCCAGTACTTC
-	TRBV6-5	-	TRBJ1-2	CASSYKPGGGYTF	TGTGCCAGCAGTTACAAGCCAGGCGGAGGCTACACCTTC
-	TRBV10-3	-	TRBJ2-7	CAISEGGTQSSYEQYF	TGTGCCATCAGTGAGGGAGGGACTCAGAGCTCCTACGAGCAGTACTTC
-	TRBV3-1/TRBV3-2	-	TRBJ2-5	CASSYGGETQYF	TGTGCCAGCAGCTACGGAGGAGAGACCCAGTACTTC
TRBD1	TRBV7-6	-	TRBJ2-7	CASSVDRVVREQYF	TGTGCCAGCAGCGTTGACAGGGTTGTTCGCGAGCAGTACTTC
TRBD2	TRBV3-1/TRBV3-2	-	TRBJ2-3	CASSLTTSGGKADTQYF	TGTGCCAGCAGCCTCACGACTAGCGGGGGGAAGGCAGATACGCAGTATTTT
-	TRBV20-1	-	TRBJ2-7	CSAKRGDEQYF	TGCAGTGCCAAGAGGGGGGACGAGCAGTACTTC
-	TRBV6-5	-	TRBJ2-7	CASSSDPGQFYEQYF	TGTGCCAGCAGTTCGGACCCCGGACAGTTCTACGAGCAGTACTTC
-	TRBV6-5	-	TRBJ1-2	CASSRDGTNYGYTF	TGTGCCAGCAGTCGGGACGGAACTAACTATGGCTACACCTTC
TRBD1	TRBV5-1	-	TRBJ2-5	CASSLNRGQQETQYF	TGCGCCAGCAGCTTAAACAGGGGGCAACAAGAGACCCAGTACTTC
-	TRBV18	-	TRBJ1-4	CASQQETVANEKLFF	TGTGCCAGCCAACAGGAGACGGTAGCTAATGAAAAACTGTTTTTT
-	TRBV12-3/TRBV12-4	-	TRBJ1-4	CASSLRREKLFF	TGTGCCAGCAGTTTAAGGCGGGAAAAACTGTTTTTT
TRBD2	TRBV28	-	TRBJ2-1	CASTAGGRGNEQFF	TGTGCCAGCACGGCGGGGGGTCGGGGGAATGAGCAGTTCTTC
-	TRBV5-4	-	TRBJ2-2	CASSLAQKNTGELFF	TGTGCCAGCAGCTTGGCTCAGAAAAACACCGGGGAGCTGTTTTTT
-	TRBV12-3/TRBV12-4	-	TRBJ2-1	CASRLGPINEQFF	TGTGCCAGCAGACTCGGGCCCATCAATGAGCAGTTCTTC
-	TRBV18	-	TRBJ1-4	CASSPPGQGTRKLFF	TGTGCCAGCTCACCACCAGGGCAGGGAACGCGGAAACTGTTTTTT
TRBD1	TRBV9	-	TRBJ2-2	CASSAPRTGGVGELFF	TGTGCCAGCAGCGCCCCCCGGACAGGGGGTGTCGGGGAGCTGTTTTTT
-	TRBV7-9	-	TRBJ2-3	CASSFWRAGTDTQYF	TGTGCCAGCAGCTTCTGGCGGGCGGGCACAGATACGCAGTATTTT
-	TRBV9	-	TRBJ2-1	CASSVGPLGYNEQFF	TGTGCCAGCAGCGTAGGACCCCTAGGCTACAATGAGCAGTTCTTC
TRBD1	TRBV10-3	-	TRBJ2-5	CAISRGQVGETQYF	TGTGCCATCAGCCGAGGACAGGTAGGGGAGACCCAGTACTTC
-	TRBV7-2	-	TRBJ1-6	CASSSQQGTYNSPLHF	TGTGCCAGCAGCTCACAACAGGGTACCTATAATTCACCCCTCCACTTT
-	TRBV30	once	TRBJ1-6	CAWSSTRGQINSPLHF	TGTGCCTGGAGTTCCACCCGCGGACAGATTAATTCACCCCTCCACTTT
-	TRBV7-9	-	TRBJ1-4	CASSFTGGEKLFF	TGTGCCAGCAGCTTCACGGGCGGTGAAAAACTGTTTTTT
-	TRBV11-2	many	TRBJ1-1	CASSPQGLAANTEAFF	TGTGCCAGCAGCCCCCAAGGGCTCGCAGCGAACACTGAAGCTTTCTTT
-	TRBV5-1	-	TRBJ2-1	CASSLAGGSNEQFF	TGCGCCAGCAGCTTGGCGGGGGGCTCGAATGAGCAGTTCTTC
TRBD1	TRBV7-9	-	TRBJ2-2	CASSSTGVGELFF	TGTGCCAGCAGCTCCACAGGGGTGGGGGAGCTGTTTTTT
TRBD2	TRBV5-1	-	TRBJ2-7	CASSADTGTSGGVFLF	TGCGCCAGCAGCGCGGACACCGGGACTAGCGGGGGGGTTTTTCTCTTC
-	TRBV19	-	TRBJ2-6	CASSKGYGSGANVLTF	TGTGCCAGTAGTAAAGGGTATGGCTCTGGGGCCAACGTCCTGACTTTC
TRBD1	TRBV18	-	TRBJ1-5	CASSEQGVNQPQHF	TGTGCCAGCTCAGAACAGGGGGTAAATCAGCCCCAGCATTTT
-	TRBV6-5	-	TRBJ1-1	CASSMPGQAAEAFF	TGTGCCAGCAGTATGCCGGGCCAAGCCGCTGAAGCTTTCTTT
-	TRBV6-5	-	TRBJ1-6	CASSRRQRGNSPLHF	TGTGCCAGCAGTCGTAGGCAGCGGGGTAATTCACCCCTCCACTTT
TRBD1	TRBV4-1	-	TRBJ1-5	CASSQEDRGGNQPQHF	TGCGCCAGCAGCCAAGAGGACAGGGGCGGGAATCAGCCCCAGCATTTT
TRBD1	TRBV5-4	few	TRBJ1-2	CASRTGGSYGYTF	TGTGCCAGTCGGACAGGGGGCAGCTATGGCTACACCTTC
-	TRBV11-2	-	TRBJ1-6	CASSLGGAYINSPLHF	TGTGCCAGCAGCTTAGGGGGGGCCTATATTAATTCACCCCTCCACTTT
-	TRBV5-6	-	TRBJ1-3	CASSFMISGNTIYF	TGTGCCAGCAGCTTTATGATCTCTGGAAACACCATATATTTT
TRBD1	TRBV24-1	-	TRBJ2-2	CATSDPVTGGATGELFF	TGTGCCACCAGTGATCCGGTGACAGGGGGCGCCACCGGGGAGCTGTTTTTT
-	TRBV6-5	-	TRBJ1-6	CASRRGSESPLHF	TGTGCCAGCAGAAGGGGGTCTGAATCACCCCTCCACTTT
-	TRBV5-1	-	TRBJ1-3	CASSLAGSSGNTIYF	TGCGCCAGCAGCTTGGCAGGTTCCTCTGGAAACACCATATATTTT
-	TRBV5-4	-	TRBJ1-1	CASSLGGGTEAFF	TGTGCCAGCAGCTTGGGCGGCGGCACTGAAGCTTTCTTT
TRBD1	TRBV2	-	TRBJ2-2	CASSVVQGATGELFF	TGTGCCAGCAGTGTGGTGCAGGGGGCTACCGGGGAGCTGTTTTTT
TRBD1	TRBV2	-	TRBJ2-6	CASSEGDRGLAGANVLTF	TGTGCCAGCAGTGAAGGGGACAGGGGGCTCGCTGGGGCCAACGTCCTGACTTTC